Below, 29 T cell receptor beta chains from the same sample are listed, as sequenced in a study of cytomegalovirus exposure and HLA in healthy donors. Measured with immunoSEQ multiplex PCR; TCRdb has only the in-frame clones, and not every one. The sample contains over 200,000 clones, less than 90% of which appear only once. The sequenced material came from PBMCs. The source is a woman aged 18-30 years in good health and CMV-seronegative.

CDR3 protein: CASSSGQGTYEQYF. As DNA, the CDR3 is TGTGCCAGCTCTTCAGGACAGGGGACCTACGAGCAGTACTTC. V usage is TRBV18 and J usage is TRBJ2-7, with TRBD1 identical over 9 bases. CDR1 and CDR2 from the germline V gene are KGHSH and LQKENI. The CDR3 is 14 amino acids. Losses at the gene ends were 6 bases for V and 2 bases for J; bases not matched to a gene: 5.

V usage is TRBV2 and J usage is TRBJ2-6; D possibly corresponds to TRBD1 (7 bases). Trimming stripped 2 bases from V and 1 base from J, with 12 bases between. Looked up from germline, CDR1 is SNHLY and CDR2 is FYNNEI. The CDR3 is 17 residues long. The CDR3 protein is CASSEQGGRSGANVLTF. The DNA for the CDR3 is TGTGCCAGCAGTGAACAGGGGGGCAGGTCTGGGGCCAACGTCCTGACTTTC.

The chain employs TRBV28 and TRBJ1-5; no reliable D call. CDR3 length: 13 residues. V gave up 5 bases and J gave up 7 bases, with 12 bases separating them. Germline V gene data show CDR1 as MDHEN and CDR2 as SYDVKM. The CDR3 is CASSRGIRQPQHF. DNA of the CDR3: TGTGCCAGCAGTAGAGGGATACGGCAGCCCCAGCATTTT.

The chain recombines TRBV9 with TRBJ1-5, with D maybe TRBD1 (5 bases). V lost 3 bases to trimming and J lost 0 bases, with 7 bases between them. CDR3 length: 14 amino acids. The germline V gene encodes CDR1 SGDLS and CDR2 YYNGEE. CDR3 bases: TGTGCCAGCAGCGGGGGGGATAGCAATCAGCCCCAGCATTTT. Translating it yields CASSGGDSNQPQHF. The whole variable domain, remainder taken from reference TRBV9 and TRBJ1-5, is DSGVTQTPKHLITATGQRVTLRCSPRSGDLSVYWYQQSLDQGLQFLIQYYNGEERAKGNILERFSAQQFPDLHSELNLSSLELGDSALYFCASSGGDSNQPQHFGDGTRLSIL.

Concerning this clone itself: The junction departs from the called germline gene at one end, perhaps through a read error. The chain carries TRBV7-8 and TRBJ1-2; 7 positions agree with TRBD1. CDR1 is SGHVS and CDR2 is FQNEAQ in the germline V gene. The CDR3 length is 13 residues. DNA of the CDR3: TGTGTCAGCAGCGATACAGGGGTTCATGGCTACACCTTC. Encoded protein: CVSSDTGVHGYTF.

CDR3 amino acids: CASSGTTSNQPQHF. The CDR3 nucleotides read TGTGCCAGCAGCGGGACGACAAGCAATCAGCCCCAGCATTTT. The rearrangement links TRBV7-2 to TRBJ1-5, with TRBD1 as a possible D gene (5 bases). V was shortened by 5 bases and J by 1 base, with 9 bases between the two germline ends. This CDR3 is 14 amino acids long. Germline V lookup: CDR1 SGHTA, CDR2 FQGNSA.

This clone showed up just once. V usage is TRBV6-5 and J usage is TRBJ2-7; D tentatively reads TRBD1 or TRBD2 (6 bases each). The CDR3 length is 15 residues. Germline lookup yields CDR1 MNHEY and CDR2 SVGAGI. Trimming removed 6 bases at V and 2 bases at J, with 17 bases between. CDR3 coding DNA: TGTGCCAGCAGGCGGGAACCGAGGGGGACCTACGAGCAGTACTTC. Translation: CASRREPRGTYEQYF.

The chain recombines TRBV18 with TRBJ1-2; D gene ambiguous. The CDR3 extends over 14 amino acids. CDR1 KGHSH and CDR2 LQKENI come from the germline V gene. V was pared by 4 bases and J by 7 bases, with 16 bases between. CDR3 amino acids: CASSLDTSEFGYTF. DNA of the CDR3: TGTGCCAGCTCACTAGACACATCTGAGTTTGGCTACACCTTC.

The chain joins TRBV5-1 to TRBJ1-4; 7 bases are shared with TRBD1. V shed 3 bases, J shed 8 bases, and the junction held 7 bases outside the gene matches. The CDR3 has 14 amino acids. Germline V CDR1 and CDR2: SGHRS, YFSETQ. The CDR3 region is CASSSQGVREKLFF. CDR3 bases: TGCGCCAGCAGCTCGCAGGGGGTGCGGGAAAAACTGTTTTTT. The entire variable domain, with the rest obtained from reference TRBV5-1 and TRBJ1-4, is as follows: KAGVTQTPRYLIKTRGQQVTLSCSPISGHRSVSWYQQTPGQGLQFLFEYFSETQRNKGNFPGRFSGRQFSNSRSEMNVSTLELGDSALYLCASSSQGVREKLFFGSGTQLSVL.

This sequence joins TRBV5-6 and TRBJ2-1; D might be TRBD1 or TRBD2, each matching 5 bases. The V gene's germline CDR1 is SGHDT and CDR2 YYEEEE. The V end was cut by 4 bases, the J end by 5 bases, with 13 bases between. The CDR3 covers 14 residues. This CDR3 is CASSPLGDHNEQFF. CDR3 nucleotides: TGTGCCAGCAGCCCCCTTGGGGACCACAATGAGCAGTTCTTC.

The rearrangement joins TRBV2 to TRBJ1-5, with TRBD1 identical over 7 bases. V lost 6 bases and J lost 6; bases outside the gene matches: 8. The CDR3 is 14 amino acids. Germline V gene data show CDR1 as SNHLY and CDR2 as FYNNEI. The CDR3 protein is CASSAARGRQPQHF. The CDR3, as DNA: TGTGCCAGCAGCGCGGCTAGGGGGCGTCAGCCCCAGCATTTT.

The chain joins TRBV13 to TRBJ2-1; D is uncertain. This CDR3 comprises 12 residues. Trimming stripped 5 bases from V and 7 bases from J, with 9 bases between. Germline V gene data show CDR1 as PRHDT and CDR2 as FYEKMQ (reference sequence). In DNA form, the CDR3 reads TGTGCCAGCAGCCCGACACCGAATGAGCAGTTCTTC. Its translation: CASSPTPNEQFF.

The chain combines TRBV6-1 with TRBJ1-5, with no clear D. CDR3 length equals 15 residues. V was pared by 7 bases and J by 0 bases, with 13 bases between. In germline, CDR1 is MNHNS, CDR2 SASEGT. CDR3 sequence reads: CASTITGYSNQPQHF. The CDR3 DNA reads TGTGCCAGCACCATCACGGGGTATAGCAATCAGCCCCAGCATTTT.

The chain is built from TRBV7-2 and TRBJ2-1; D is undetermined. The CDR3 runs 15 residues. Germline lookup yields CDR1 SGHTA and CDR2 FQGNSA. V was clipped by 0 bases and J by 10 bases, with 16 bases between them. The CDR3 bases are TGTGCCAGCAGCTTAGCCCTGCCAGCCCGGTCGGAGCAGTTCTTC. This translates into CASSLALPARSEQFF.

The V and J genes are TRBV29-1 and TRBJ1-1, with 7 nucleotides matching TRBD1. The CDR3 is 14 residues long. V shed 3 bases, J shed 0 bases, and the junction held 4 bases outside the gene matches. The V gene's germline CDR1 is SQVTM and CDR2 ANQGSEA. This chain's CDR3 is CSVDGTVLNTEAFF. The CDR3 DNA is TGCAGCGTTGATGGGACAGTGCTGAACACTGAAGCTTTCTTT.

The genes are TRBV6-5 and TRBJ2-7; D perhaps matches TRBD1 (7 bases). V was shortened by 2 bases and J by 3 bases, with 11 bases between the two germline ends. CDR1 and CDR2 from the germline V gene are MNHEY and SVGAGI. CDR3 length: 14 residues. The CDR3 region is CASSYNRGGYEQYF. The CDR3 DNA follows: TGTGCCAGCAGTTACAACAGGGGAGGCTACGAGCAGTACTTC.

The gene calls are TRBV29-1 and TRBJ1-1, with 10 bases matching TRBD1. V shed 0 bases and J 4 bases; nucleotides not matched to a gene: 5. Germline CDR1 and CDR2: SQVTM and ANQGSEA. CDR3 size: 15 residues. This chain's CDR3 is CSVEDFRTGGTEAFF. The CDR3 coding sequence is TGCAGCGTTGAAGACTTTAGGACAGGGGGCACTGAAGCTTTCTTT. Together with reference TRBV29-1 and TRBJ1-1, the CDR3 gives the full variable domain: SAVISQKPSRDICQRGTSLTIQCQVDSQVTMMFWYRQQPGQSLTLIATANQGSEATYESGFVIDKFPISRPNLTFSTLTVSNMSPEDSSIYLCSVEDFRTGGTEAFFGQGTRLTVV.

This chain links TRBV11-1 with TRBJ2-4; TRBD1 is a possible D gene (6 bases). The CDR3 has 14 amino acids. The ends were cut back, 1 base at V and 3 bases at J, with 7 bases in the middle. The germline V gene has CDR1 SGHAT and CDR2 FQDESV (reference sequence). The CDR3 DNA reads as TGTGCCAGCAGCTTAGTGGACAGCAAAAACATTCAGTACTTC. It yields the protein CASSLVDSKNIQYF.

The J gene is TRBJ1-2, the V gene TRBV12-5, with D perhaps matching TRBD1 (6 bases). CDR1 is LGHNT, CDR2 FRNRAP, per germline. V lost 2 bases, J lost 8 bases, and 9 bases lay in between. CDR3 length: 12 residues. DNA of the CDR3: TGTGCTAGTGGTTTGACAGGGAAGGGCTACACCTTC. Its protein product is CASGLTGKGYTF.

There are a few counts of this clone. The chain recombines TRBV6-1 with TRBJ1-2; 8 nucleotides line up with TRBD1. The germline gives CDR1 MNHNS, CDR2 SASEGT. Trimming at V came to 9 bases and at J to 4 bases, leaving 7 bases not matched to a gene. The CDR3 contains 13 residues. The CDR3 region is CASNPGQVYGYTF. The CDR3 DNA is TGTGCCAGTAATCCGGGACAGGTCTATGGCTACACCTTC.

The rearrangement joins TRBV6-1 to TRBJ1-6; D gene unclear. CDR3 size: 18 residues. V dropped 4 bases and J dropped 4 bases, with 20 bases sitting between them. Germline values: CDR1 MNHNS, CDR2 SASEGT. The CDR3 is CASSGVEGGRPYNSPLHF. CDR3 nucleotide sequence: TGTGCCAGCAGTGGAGTGGAGGGAGGACGGCCTTATAATTCACCCCTCCACTTT.

This chain joins TRBV6-1 and TRBJ2-7; D tentatively fits TRBD1 or TRBD2 (5 bases each). Germline CDR1 MNHNS, CDR2 SASEGT. This CDR3 comprises 12 residues. The CDR3 protein is CARGQGEYEQYF. For the CDR3, the DNA is TGTGCTCGAGGGCAGGGCGAATACGAGCAGTACTTC.

J is TRBJ1-2 and V is TRBV6-1; TRBD1 might be the D (5 bases). The ends were cut back, 2 bases at V and 6 bases at J, with 13 bases in the middle. This CDR3 contains 14 residues. Germline V CDR1 and CDR2: MNHNS, SASEGT. The CDR3 DNA reads as TGTGCCAGCAGTGAACATGGGGGGGGAGATGGCTACACCTTC. Protein product: CASSEHGGGDGYTF.

This clone was seen a single time. The chain couples TRBV30 to TRBJ1-2; D is ambiguous. The CDR3 length is 11 residues. Germline V gene sequence: CDR1 GTSNPN, CDR2 SVGIG (reference sequence). Trimming removed 4 bases at V and 8 bases at J, with 11 bases between. The CDR3 DNA sequence: TGTGCCTGGACCCTCGGTGGGGGCTACACCTTC. This codes for CAWTLGGGYTF.

CDR3 bases: TGTGCCAGCAGCTTAGTATCATCCGTGGGGTCGACTGAAGCTTTCTTT. Translating gives CASSLVSSVGSTEAFF. The V gene is TRBV7-8, the J gene TRBJ1-1; D is uncertain. Germline CDR1 is SGHVS and CDR2 is FQNEAQ. This CDR3 is built from 16 residues. Between the trimmed V and J ends, which lost 1 base and 5 bases, there was a span of 17 bases. Filled out from reference TRBV7-8 and TRBJ1-1, the complete variable domain reads GAGVSQSPRYKVAKRGQDVALRCDPISGHVSLFWYQQALGQGPEFLTYFQNEAQLDKSGLPSDRFFAERPEGSVSTLKIQRTQQEDSAVYLCASSLVSSVGSTEAFFGQGTRLTVV.

The rearrangement uses TRBV4-1 and TRBJ1-1; no firm D call. CDR3 length: 15 amino acids. Trimming took 3 bases from V and 1 from J, leaving 12 bases between them. Per germline, CDR1 MGHRA and CDR2 YSYEKL. CDR3 amino acids: CASSHEDRSNTEAFF. CDR3 nucleotides: TGCGCCAGCAGCCACGAGGACCGCTCGAACACTGAAGCTTTCTTT.

This sequence joins TRBV9 and TRBJ2-5; possible D gene TRBD2, 6 bases. The length of the CDR3 is 14 residues. The germline V gene has CDR1 SGDLS and CDR2 YYNGEE. V was pared by 0 bases and J by 1 base, with 7 bases between. CDR3 amino acids: CASSVAGSQETQYF. In DNA, the CDR3 is TGTGCCAGCAGCGTAGCCGGGAGCCAAGAGACCCAGTACTTC. The whole variable domain, remainder taken from reference TRBV9 and TRBJ2-5, is DSGVTQTPKHLITATGQRVTLRCSPRSGDLSVYWYQQSLDQGLQFLIQYYNGEERAKGNILERFSAQQFPDLHSELNLSSLELGDSALYFCASSVAGSQETQYFGPGTRLLVL.

This sequence joins TRBV19 and TRBJ1-1; the D gene is possibly TRBD1 (6 bases). The CDR3 consists of 14 residues. Germline loops: CDR1 LNHDA, CDR2 SQIVND (reference sequence). V was pared by 6 bases and J by 5 bases, with 16 bases between. CDR3 region: CASSWTVDATEAFF. The DNA for the CDR3 is TGTGCCAGTAGCTGGACAGTGGACGCAACTGAAGCTTTCTTT.

The chain has TRBV29-1 and TRBJ2-1; the D is unclear. The CDR3 is 13 amino acids. Germline V gene sequence: CDR1 SQVTM, CDR2 ANQGSEA. The germline V and J ends were trimmed by 6 bases and 9 bases, with 18 bases remaining between them. DNA for the CDR3: TGCAGCGTATCTGGCATAGGCTTGAGTGAGCAGTTCTTC. This translates into CSVSGIGLSEQFF.